The rows below give T cell receptor beta chains drawn from one sample of a study of cytomegalovirus exposure and HLA in healthy donors. Generated by immunoSEQ multiplex PCR, the TCRdb table keeps only in-frame clones and is missing some. This table holds some 200,000 clones, roughly 76% found once. Input material: PBMCs. These receptors were collected from a man between 40 and 49 years old in good health and CMV-seropositive. CDR3s include the opening cysteine and the closing phenylalanine or tryptophan. The D gene is left open where the match is weak. Where a row states a size, it is once, few, many or the class of an expanded clone; other rows omit it.

v_gene	d_gene	j_gene	abundance	CDR3aa	CDR3nt
TRBV5-1	TRBD1	TRBJ2-7	.	CASSQVLGQGDEQYF	TGCGCCAGCAGCCAAGTGTTGGGACAGGGCGACGAGCAGTACTTC
TRBV28	TRBD1	TRBJ1-2	.	CASQGGYGYTF	TGTGCCAGTCAGGGGGGCTATGGCTACACCTTC
TRBV6-1	TRBD1	TRBJ1-1	few	CASRGTGDFDAEAFF	TGTGCCAGCAGGGGGACAGGGGACTTTGACGCTGAAGCTTTCTTT
TRBV19	TRBD1	TRBJ2-1	.	CASSIAAGTGGGEQFF	TGTGCCAGTAGTATAGCGGCCGGGACAGGGGGCGGTGAGCAGTTCTTC
TRBV7-2	TRBD2	TRBJ2-1	.	CASSFTSGYNEQFF	TGTGCCAGCAGCTTTACTAGCGGTTACAATGAGCAGTTCTTC
TRBV10-3	TRBD1	TRBJ1-2	few	CAIRPGQETNYGYTF	TGTGCCATCAGGCCTGGACAGGAAACTAACTATGGCTACACCTTC
TRBV4-3	.	TRBJ2-3	few	CASSQTFGGGTDTQYF	TGCGCCAGCAGCCAGACCTTTGGCGGGGGCACAGATACGCAGTATTTT
TRBV2	.	TRBJ2-1	.	CASSFTNRRNEQFF	TGTGCCAGCAGCTTTACGAATCGGAGGAATGAGCAGTTCTTC
TRBV4-3	TRBD1	TRBJ1-1	few	CASSSQGAGTEAFF	TGCGCCAGCAGCTCACAGGGGGCCGGGACTGAAGCTTTCTTT
TRBV6-5	TRBD1	TRBJ2-7	.	CASSYTRTGSGGQYF	TGTGCCAGCAGTTACACCAGGACAGGGTCGGGCGGGCAGTACTTC
TRBV7-2	.	TRBJ2-1	.	CASSFDPPGRNAEQFF	TGTGCCAGCAGCTTCGATCCGCCAGGGAGGAATGCTGAGCAGTTCTTC
TRBV27	.	TRBJ1-2	few	CASSLSRRGANYGYTF	TGTGCCAGCAGTTTATCGCGGCGGGGGGCTAACTATGGCTACACCTTC
TRBV6-1	TRBD1	TRBJ1-4	few	CASSGRDRGTNEKLFF	TGTGCCAGCAGTGGCCGGGACAGGGGGACTAATGAAAAACTGTTTTTT
TRBV4-1	.	TRBJ2-7	.	CASSLFSQGRLYEQYF	TGCGCCAGCAGCCTTTTTTCGCAGGGCAGACTCTACGAGCAGTACTTC
TRBV10-3	TRBD1	TRBJ2-1	few	CATNGDRGLSYNEQFF	TGTGCCACTAACGGGGACAGGGGGTTATCCTACAATGAGCAGTTCTTC
TRBV5-6	TRBD1	TRBJ2-2	.	CASSLTNHPGQGLAGELFF	TGTGCCAGCAGCCTCACGAACCATCCGGGACAGGGCCTCGCCGGGGAGCTGTTTTTT
TRBV5-4	.	TRBJ2-1	.	CASSWAPNNEQFF	TGTGCCAGCAGCTGGGCACCGAACAATGAGCAGTTCTTC
TRBV7-6	TRBD2	TRBJ2-5	.	CASSPQTSVHPGMAQYF	TGTGCCAGCAGCCCCCAGACTAGCGTACACCCAGGGATGGCACAGTACTTC
TRBV5-1	TRBD1	TRBJ1-1	.	CASSPRTGESTEAFF	TGCGCCAGCAGCCCACGGACAGGGGAAAGCACTGAAGCTTTCTTT
TRBV7-9	.	TRBJ1-4	.	CSSSFWGDGSNEKLFF	TGTTCCAGCAGCTTCTGGGGGGACGGGTCAAATGAAAAACTGTTTTTT
TRBV2	.	TRBJ1-5	.	CASSELKGDQPQHF	TGTGCCAGCAGTGAACTCAAGGGGGATCAGCCCCAGCATTTT
TRBV4-3	.	TRBJ1-5	.	CASSQAGNQPQHF	TGCGCCAGCAGCCAAGCGGGGAATCAGCCCCAGCATTTT
TRBV10-3	TRBD1	TRBJ1-3	.	CATYRGTGNTIYF	TGTGCCACCTACAGGGGGACTGGAAACACCATATATTTT
TRBV6-4	.	TRBJ1-5	.	CASFSRGSGSQHF	TGTGCCAGCTTTTCCCGCGGGAGCGGATCCCAGCATTTT
TRBV18	TRBD1	TRBJ2-4	.	CASSRGQGGNIQYF	TGTGCCAGCTCACGGGGACAGGGAGGAAACATTCAGTACTTC
TRBV9	TRBD1	TRBJ2-5	.	CASSLQGAQETQYF	TGTGCCAGCAGCCTACAGGGGGCCCAAGAGACCCAGTACTTC
TRBV29-1	TRBD1	TRBJ2-7	once	CSVGKGLGQGFHEQYF	TGCAGCGTTGGAAAAGGGCTGGGACAGGGGTTCCACGAGCAGTACTTC
TRBV7-2	.	TRBJ2-7	.	CASSRAGVISYEQYF	TGTGCCAGCAGCCGAGCAGGGGTGATCTCCTACGAGCAGTACTTC
TRBV9	.	TRBJ2-2	.	CASSVVGHNTGELFF	TGTGCCAGCAGCGTAGTTGGACACAACACCGGGGAGCTGTTTTTT
TRBV9	.	TRBJ2-2	.	CASSVAPGGLNTGELFF	TGTGCCAGCAGCGTAGCGCCGGGGGGCCTAAACACCGGGGAGCTGTTTTTT
TRBV5-3	.	TRBJ2-4	.	CARSLEGGGLVKNIQYF	TGTGCCAGAAGCTTGGAAGGCGGGGGCCTCGTCAAAAACATTCAGTACTTC
TRBV7-9	.	TRBJ1-1	.	CASSLVGQTEAFF	TGTGCCAGCAGCTTAGTCGGACAGACCGAAGCTTTCTTT
TRBV30	.	TRBJ2-2	.	CAWRTGTLNTGELFF	TGTGCCTGGAGAACCGGGACATTAAACACCGGGGAGCTGTTTTTT
TRBV19	.	TRBJ1-1	.	CASSISSYLSEAFF	TGTGCCAGTAGTATAAGCTCTTATCTATCTGAAGCTTTCTTT
TRBV19	.	TRBJ2-2	.	CASSILLAGELFF	TGTGCCAGTAGTATACTCCTCGCCGGGGAGCTGTTTTTT
TRBV4-1	TRBD1	TRBJ2-7	.	CASSQDRDRAQYEQYF	TGCGCCAGCAGCCAAGATCGGGACAGGGCTCAATACGAGCAGTACTTC
TRBV30	.	TRBJ1-5	few	CAWGYMNQPQHF	TGTGCCTGGGGTTACATGAATCAGCCCCAGCATTTT
TRBV10-3	TRBD1	TRBJ2-7	.	CATETGTYEQYF	TGTGCCACAGAGACAGGGACCTACGAGCAGTACTTC
TRBV5-5	TRBD2	TRBJ2-7	once	CASSRGTSGGTYEQYF	TGTGCCAGCAGCAGGGGGACTAGCGGGGGGACCTACGAGCAGTACTTC